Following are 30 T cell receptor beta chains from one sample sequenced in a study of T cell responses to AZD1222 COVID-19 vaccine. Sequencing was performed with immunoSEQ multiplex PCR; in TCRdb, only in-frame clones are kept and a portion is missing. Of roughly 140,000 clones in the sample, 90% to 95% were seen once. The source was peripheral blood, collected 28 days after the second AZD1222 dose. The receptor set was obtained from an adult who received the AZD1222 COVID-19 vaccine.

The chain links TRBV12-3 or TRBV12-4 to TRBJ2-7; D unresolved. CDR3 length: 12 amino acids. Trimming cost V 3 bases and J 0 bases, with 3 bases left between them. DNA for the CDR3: TGTGCCAGCAGTTTGACCTCCTACGAGCAGTACTTC. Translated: CASSLTSYEQYF.

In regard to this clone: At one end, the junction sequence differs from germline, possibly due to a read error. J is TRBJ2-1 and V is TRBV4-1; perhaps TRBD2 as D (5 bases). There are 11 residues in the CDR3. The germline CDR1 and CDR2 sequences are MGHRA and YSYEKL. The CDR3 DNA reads TGCGCCAGCAGCCAAGTAGGGAGATCCGTCTTC. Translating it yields CASSQVGRSVF.

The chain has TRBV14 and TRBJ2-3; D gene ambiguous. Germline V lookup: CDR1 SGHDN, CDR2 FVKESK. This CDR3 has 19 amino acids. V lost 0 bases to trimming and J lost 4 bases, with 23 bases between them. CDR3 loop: CASSQDQEGVFVMSDTQYF. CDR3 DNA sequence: TGTGCCAGCAGCCAAGATCAGGAAGGAGTGTTTGTGATGTCAGATACGCAGTATTTT.

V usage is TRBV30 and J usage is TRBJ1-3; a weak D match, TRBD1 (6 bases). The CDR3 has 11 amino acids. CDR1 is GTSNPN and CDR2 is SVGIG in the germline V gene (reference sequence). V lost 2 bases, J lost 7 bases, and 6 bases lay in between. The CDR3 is CAWSQGNTIYF. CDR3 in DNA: TGTGCCTGGAGTCAGGGGAACACCATATATTTT.

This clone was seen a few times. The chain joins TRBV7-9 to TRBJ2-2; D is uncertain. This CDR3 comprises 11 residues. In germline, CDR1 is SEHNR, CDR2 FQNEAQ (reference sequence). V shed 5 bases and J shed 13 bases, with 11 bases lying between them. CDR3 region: CASSAYGGLFF. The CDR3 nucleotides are TGTGCCAGCAGCGCTTACGGCGGGCTGTTTTTT.

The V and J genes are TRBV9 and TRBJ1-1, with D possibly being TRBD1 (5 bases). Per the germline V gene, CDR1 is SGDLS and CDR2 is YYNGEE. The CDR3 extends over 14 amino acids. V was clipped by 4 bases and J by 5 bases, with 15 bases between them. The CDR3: CASSPQSGDTEAFF. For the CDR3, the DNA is TGTGCCAGCAGCCCCCAATCGGGGGATACTGAAGCTTTCTTT.

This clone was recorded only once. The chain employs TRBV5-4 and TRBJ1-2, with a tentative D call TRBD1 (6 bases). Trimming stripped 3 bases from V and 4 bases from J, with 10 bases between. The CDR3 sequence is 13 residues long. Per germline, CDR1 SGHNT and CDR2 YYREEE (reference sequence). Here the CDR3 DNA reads TGTGCCAGCAGCTGGGGGGCAAGCTATGGCTACACCTTC. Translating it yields CASSWGASYGYTF.

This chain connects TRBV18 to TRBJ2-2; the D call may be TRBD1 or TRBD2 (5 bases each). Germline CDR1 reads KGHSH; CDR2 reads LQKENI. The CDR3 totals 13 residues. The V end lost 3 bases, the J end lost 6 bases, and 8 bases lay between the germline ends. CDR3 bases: TGTGCCAGCTCACCGGGGGTTCCCGGGGAGCTGTTTTTT. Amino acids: CASSPGVPGELFF.

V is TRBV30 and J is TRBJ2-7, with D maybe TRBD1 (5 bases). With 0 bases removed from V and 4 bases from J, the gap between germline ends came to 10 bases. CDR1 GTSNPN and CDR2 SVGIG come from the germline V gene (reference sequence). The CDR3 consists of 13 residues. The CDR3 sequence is CAWSVRTKYEQYF. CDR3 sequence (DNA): TGTGCCTGGAGTGTCCGGACAAAATACGAGCAGTACTTC.

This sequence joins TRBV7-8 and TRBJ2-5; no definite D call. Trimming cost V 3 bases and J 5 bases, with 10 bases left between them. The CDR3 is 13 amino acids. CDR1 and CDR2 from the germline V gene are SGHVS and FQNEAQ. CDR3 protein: CASSFGFRETQYF. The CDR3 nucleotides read TGTGCCAGCAGCTTTGGGTTTCGGGAGACCCAGTACTTC.

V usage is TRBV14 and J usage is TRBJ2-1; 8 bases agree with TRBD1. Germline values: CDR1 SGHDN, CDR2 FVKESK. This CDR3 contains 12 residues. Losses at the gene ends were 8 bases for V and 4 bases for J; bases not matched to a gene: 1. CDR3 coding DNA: TGTGCCAGCGGGGACAGGTACAATGAGCAGTTCTTC. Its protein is CASGDRYNEQFF. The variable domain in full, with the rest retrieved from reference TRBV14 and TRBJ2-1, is EAGVTQFPSHSVIEKGQTVTLRCDPISGHDNLYWYRRVMGKEIKFLLHFVKESKQDESGMPNNRFLAERTGGTYSTLKVQPAELEDSGVYFCASGDRYNEQFFGPGTRLTVL.

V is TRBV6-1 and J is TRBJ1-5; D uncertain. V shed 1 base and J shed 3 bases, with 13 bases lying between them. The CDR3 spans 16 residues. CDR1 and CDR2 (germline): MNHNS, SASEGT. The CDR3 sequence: CASSEEGVWNNQPQHF. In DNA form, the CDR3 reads TGTGCCAGCAGTGAAGAGGGCGTCTGGAACAATCAGCCCCAGCATTTT.

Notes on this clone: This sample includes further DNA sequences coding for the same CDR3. The CDR3 DNA follows: TGTGCCAGCTCACCCCAGGGCGATACTGAAGCTTTCTTT. Its protein product is CASSPQGDTEAFF. V and J are TRBV18 and TRBJ1-1; D perhaps matches TRBD1 (5 bases). V lost 3 bases, J lost 5 bases, and 10 bases lay in between. CDR3 length: 13 amino acids. Germline CDR1 reads KGHSH; CDR2 reads LQKENI.

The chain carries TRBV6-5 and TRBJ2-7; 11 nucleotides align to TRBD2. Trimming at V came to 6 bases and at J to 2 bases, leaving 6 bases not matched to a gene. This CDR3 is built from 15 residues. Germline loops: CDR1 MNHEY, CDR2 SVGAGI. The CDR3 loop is CASRKGLADTYEQYF. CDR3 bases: TGTGCCAGCAGAAAGGGACTAGCGGACACCTACGAGCAGTACTTC.

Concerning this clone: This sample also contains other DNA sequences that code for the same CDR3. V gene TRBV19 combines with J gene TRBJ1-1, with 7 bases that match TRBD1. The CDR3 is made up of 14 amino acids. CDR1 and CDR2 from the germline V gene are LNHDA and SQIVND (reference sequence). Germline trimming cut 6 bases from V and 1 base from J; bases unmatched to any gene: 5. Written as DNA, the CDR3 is TGTGCCAGTAGACGACAGGGACCGAACACTGAAGCTTTCTTT. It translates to CASRRQGPNTEAFF.

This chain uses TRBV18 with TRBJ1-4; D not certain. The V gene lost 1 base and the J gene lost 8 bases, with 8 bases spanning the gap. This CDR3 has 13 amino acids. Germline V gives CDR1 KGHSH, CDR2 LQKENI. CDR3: CASSPLAGEKLFF. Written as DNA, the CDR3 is TGTGCCAGCTCACCACTAGCCGGGGAAAAACTGTTTTTT. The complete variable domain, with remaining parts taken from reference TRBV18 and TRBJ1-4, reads NAGVMQNPRHLVRRRGQEARLRCSPMKGHSHVYWYRQLPEEGLKFMVYLQKENIIDESGMPKERFSAEFPKEGPSILRIQQVVRGDSAAYFCASSPLAGEKLFFGSGTQLSVL.

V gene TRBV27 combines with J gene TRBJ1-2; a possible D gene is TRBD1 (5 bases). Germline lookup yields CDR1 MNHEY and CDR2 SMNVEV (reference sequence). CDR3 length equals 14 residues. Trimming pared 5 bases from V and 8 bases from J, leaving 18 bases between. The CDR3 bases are TGTGCCAGCAGTCCGGGTAACAACAGGAAAGGCTACACCTTC. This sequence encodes CASSPGNNRKGYTF.

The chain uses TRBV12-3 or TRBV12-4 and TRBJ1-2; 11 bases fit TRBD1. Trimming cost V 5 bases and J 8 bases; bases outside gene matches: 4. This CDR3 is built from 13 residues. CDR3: CASSLGQGAGYTF. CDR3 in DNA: TGTGCCAGCAGTCTCGGACAGGGGGCCGGCTACACCTTC.

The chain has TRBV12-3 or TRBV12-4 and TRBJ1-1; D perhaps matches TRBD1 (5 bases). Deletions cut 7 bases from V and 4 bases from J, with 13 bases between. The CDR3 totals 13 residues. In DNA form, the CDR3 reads TGTGCCAGCACCTTGACAGTAAGCACTGAAGCTTTCTTT. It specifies CASTLTVSTEAFF.

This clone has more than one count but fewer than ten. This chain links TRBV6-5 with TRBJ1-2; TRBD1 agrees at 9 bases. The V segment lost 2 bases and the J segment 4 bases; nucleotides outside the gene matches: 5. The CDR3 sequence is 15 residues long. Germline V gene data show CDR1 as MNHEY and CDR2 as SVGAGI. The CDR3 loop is CASSYRDRDPYGYTF. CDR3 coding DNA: TGTGCCAGCAGTTACCGGGACAGGGACCCCTATGGCTACACCTTC.

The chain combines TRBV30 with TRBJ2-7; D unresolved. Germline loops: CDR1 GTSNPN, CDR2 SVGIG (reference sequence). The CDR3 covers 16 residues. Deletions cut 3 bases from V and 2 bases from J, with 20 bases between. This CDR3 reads CAWRGPGALPTYEQYF. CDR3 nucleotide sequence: TGTGCCTGGAGGGGCCCGGGTGCCCTGCCTACCTACGAGCAGTACTTC.

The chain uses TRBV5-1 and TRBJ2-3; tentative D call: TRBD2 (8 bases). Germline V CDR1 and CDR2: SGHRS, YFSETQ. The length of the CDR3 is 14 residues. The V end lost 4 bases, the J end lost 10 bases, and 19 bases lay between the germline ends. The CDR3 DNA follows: TGCGCCAGCAGCATCGGGACAGCGGGGGAGGCGCAGTATTTT. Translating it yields CASSIGTAGEAQYF. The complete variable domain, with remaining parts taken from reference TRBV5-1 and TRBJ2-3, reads KAGVTQTPRYLIKTRGQQVTLSCSPISGHRSVSWYQQTPGQGLQFLFEYFSETQRNKGNFPGRFSGRQFSNSRSEMNVSTLELGDSALYLCASSIGTAGEAQYFGPGTRLTVL.

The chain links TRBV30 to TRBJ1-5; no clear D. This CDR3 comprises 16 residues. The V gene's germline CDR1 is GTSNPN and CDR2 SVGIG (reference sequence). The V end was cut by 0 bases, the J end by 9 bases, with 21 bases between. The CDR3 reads CAWSVPDGGRMLPQHF. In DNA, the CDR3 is TGTGCCTGGAGTGTCCCGGACGGAGGAAGGATGCTGCCCCAGCATTTT. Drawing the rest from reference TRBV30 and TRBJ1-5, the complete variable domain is SQTIHQWPATLVQPVGSPLSLECTVEGTSNPNLYWYRQAAGRGLQLLFYSVGIGQISSEVPQNLSASRPQDRQFILSSKKLLLSDSGFYLCAWSVPDGGRMLPQHFGDGTRLSIL.

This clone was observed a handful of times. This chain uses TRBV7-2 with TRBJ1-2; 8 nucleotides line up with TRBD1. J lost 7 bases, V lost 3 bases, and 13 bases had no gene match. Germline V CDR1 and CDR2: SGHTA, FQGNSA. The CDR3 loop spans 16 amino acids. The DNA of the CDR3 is TGTGCCAGCAGCTTCCCCGGGCAGGGGGCCCAGGGTGGCTACACCTTC. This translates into CASSFPGQGAQGGYTF.

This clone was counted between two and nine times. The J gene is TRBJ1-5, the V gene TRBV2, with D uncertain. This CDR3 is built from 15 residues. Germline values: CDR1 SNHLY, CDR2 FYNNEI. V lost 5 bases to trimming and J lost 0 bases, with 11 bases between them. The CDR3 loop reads CASSSGPYSNQPQHF. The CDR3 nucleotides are TGTGCCAGCAGTTCAGGACCATATAGCAATCAGCCCCAGCATTTT.

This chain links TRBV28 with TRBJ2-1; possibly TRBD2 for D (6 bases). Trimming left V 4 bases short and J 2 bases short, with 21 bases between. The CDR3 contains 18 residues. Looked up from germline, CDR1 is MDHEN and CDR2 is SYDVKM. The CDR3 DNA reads TGTGCCAGCAGTTCCTCGACGGGAGTCCGGCTGACCTACAATGAGCAGTTCTTC. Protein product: CASSSSTGVRLTYNEQFF. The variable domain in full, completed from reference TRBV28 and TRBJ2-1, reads DVKVTQSSRYLVKRTGEKVFLECVQDMDHENMFWYRQDPGLGLRLIYFSYDVKMKEKGDIPEGYSVSREKKERFSLILESASTNQTSMYLCASSSSTGVRLTYNEQFFGPGTRLTVL.

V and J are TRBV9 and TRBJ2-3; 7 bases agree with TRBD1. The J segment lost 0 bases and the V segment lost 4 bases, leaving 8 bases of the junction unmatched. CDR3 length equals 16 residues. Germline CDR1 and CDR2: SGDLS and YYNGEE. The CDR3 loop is CASSPVGQASTDTQYF. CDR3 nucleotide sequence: TGTGCCAGCAGCCCGGTTGGACAGGCTAGCACAGATACGCAGTATTTT.

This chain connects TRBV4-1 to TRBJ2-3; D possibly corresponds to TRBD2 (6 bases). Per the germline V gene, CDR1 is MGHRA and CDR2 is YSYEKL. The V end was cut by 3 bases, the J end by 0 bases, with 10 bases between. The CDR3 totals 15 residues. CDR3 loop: CASSQGRGSTDTQYF. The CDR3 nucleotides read TGCGCCAGCAGCCAGGGTCGGGGGAGCACAGATACGCAGTATTTT.

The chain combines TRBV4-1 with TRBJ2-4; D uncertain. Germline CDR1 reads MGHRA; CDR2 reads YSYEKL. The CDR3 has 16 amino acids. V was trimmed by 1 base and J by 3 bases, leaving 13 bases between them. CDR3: CASSQGTAYFKNIQYF. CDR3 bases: TGCGCCAGCAGCCAAGGAACAGCTTACTTCAAAAACATTCAGTACTTC.

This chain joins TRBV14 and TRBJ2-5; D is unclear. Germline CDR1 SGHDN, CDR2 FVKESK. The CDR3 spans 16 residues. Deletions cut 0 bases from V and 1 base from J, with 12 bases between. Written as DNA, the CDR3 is TGTGCCAGCAGCCAAGATCTTCTCGGAACCCAAGAGACCCAGTACTTC. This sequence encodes CASSQDLLGTQETQYF.